The next 13 T cell receptor beta chains were all read from a single sample in a study of blood T cells in healthy people across ages. Together with a sample-barcoded 5' primer, a J-beta primer mix was included in a second PCR lasting about 7 to 11 cycles. TCRdb used MiXCR to reprocess the 5' RACE reads, holding one entry per CDR3 protein. The sample has 1 million to 1.2 million distinct CDR3 sequences, around two fifths seen once. The sample comprised blood. The receptors derive from a man between 18 and 35 years old in good health.

V gene TRBV5-1 combines with J gene TRBJ2-3; D may be TRBD2 (6 bases). The V gene lost 4 bases and the J gene lost 4 bases, with 10 bases spanning the gap. The germline V gene has CDR1 SGHRS and CDR2 YFSETQ. This CDR3 comprises 13 residues. The CDR3 region has the DNA TGCGCCAGCAGCCAGCCGGGGGCAGATACGCAGTATTTT. This translates into CASSQPGADTQYF.

J is TRBJ2-7 and V is TRBV12-3 or TRBV12-4, with D possibly being TRBD1 (6 bases). Trimming stripped 3 bases from V and 2 bases from J, with 8 bases between. The CDR3 is 13 amino acids. Written as DNA, the CDR3 is TGTGCCAGCAGTTTGGGACACCCCTACGAGCAGTACTTC. Translating gives CASSLGHPYEQYF.

This clonotype has a handful of counts. The chain recombines TRBV4-3 with TRBJ1-1, with a weak D call TRBD1 (5 bases). CDR1 LGHNA and CDR2 YSLEER come from the germline V gene. The CDR3 runs to 14 residues. Trimming took 3 bases from V and 7 from J, leaving 15 bases between them. The CDR3 bases are TGCGCCAGCAGCCAGGGACTCAGTGGGGGTGAAGCTTTCTTT. This codes for CASSQGLSGGEAFF.

This clonotype was found a few times. The gene calls are TRBV20-1 and TRBJ2-1; the match to TRBD2 covers 10 bases. This CDR3 is built from 14 residues. From germline, CDR1 is DFQATT and CDR2 SNEGSKA (reference sequence). After removal of 5 bases from V and 8 bases from J, the junction contained 9 bases not matched to a gene. The CDR3 spells CSAHLAGVGHEQFF. The DNA of the CDR3 is TGCAGTGCTCACCTAGCGGGGGTAGGCCATGAGCAGTTCTTC.

The gene calls are TRBV27 and TRBJ2-1; a possible D gene is TRBD1 (7 bases). The assigned J gene may be wrong: the sequence end matches TRBJ2-7 better. This CDR3 is built from 17 residues. Per germline, CDR1 MNHEY and CDR2 SMNVEV (reference sequence). The CDR3 DNA sequence: TGTGCCAGCAGTTTATCATCAGGAGGGGGCTCCTACAATGAGCAGTACTTC. Translated, it gives CASSLSSGGGSYNEQYF.

The chain combines TRBV6-5 with TRBJ2-6; no definite D call. The CDR3 consists of 14 residues. With 7 bases removed from V and 1 base from J, the gap between germline ends came to 8 bases. Germline CDR1 MNHEY, CDR2 SVGAGI. The CDR3 protein is CASKTTSGANVLTF. As DNA, the CDR3 is TGTGCCAGCAAGACGACGTCTGGGGCCAACGTCCTGACTTTC.

This clonotype appeared a few times. This sequence joins TRBV28 and TRBJ2-4; D gene ambiguous. The CDR3 length is 12 residues. Germline V gene lookup returns CDR1 MDHEN and CDR2 SYDVKM. V lost 6 bases to trimming and J lost 0 bases, with 3 bases between them. The CDR3 protein is CASREAKNIQYF. The CDR3 coding sequence is TGTGCCAGCAGGGAAGCCAAAAACATTCAGTACTTC.

The rearrangement links TRBV30 to TRBJ2-7, with D hard to call. The CDR3 has 13 amino acids. Germline V lookup: CDR1 GTSNPN, CDR2 SVGIG (reference sequence). V was pared by 3 bases and J by 6 bases, with 15 bases between. Written as DNA, the CDR3 is TGTGCCTGGAGCCCCAGTTTTTGGGGCGAGCAGTACTTC. This gives the protein CAWSPSFWGEQYF. Filled out from reference TRBV30 and TRBJ2-7, the complete variable domain reads SQTIHQWPATLVQPVGSPLSLECTVEGTSNPNLYWYRQAAGRGLQLLFYSVGIGQISSEVPQNLSASRPQDRQFILSSKKLLLSDSGFYLCAWSPSFWGEQYFGPGTRLTVT.

V is TRBV20-1 and J is TRBJ1-2, with D perhaps TRBD1 (6 bases). The ends were cut back, 5 bases at V and 8 bases at J, with 18 bases in the middle. CDR3 size: 13 residues. Germline V gives CDR1 DFQATT, CDR2 SNEGSKA (reference sequence). The CDR3: CSAPLRGGGGYTF. The DNA for the CDR3 is TGCAGTGCTCCCTTGAGAGGGGGGGGAGGCTACACCTTC.

As DNA, the CDR3 is TGTGCCAGCTCACCGCTAGCACGGGGAAGCACAGATACGCAGTATTTT. It encodes CASSPLARGSTDTQYF. This chain uses TRBV18 with TRBJ2-3; maybe TRBD2 (5 bases). Germline assignment: CDR1 KGHSH and CDR2 LQKENI. This CDR3 is built from 16 residues. The V end was cut by 3 bases, the J end by 0 bases, with 13 bases between. Combining the CDR3 with reference TRBV18 and TRBJ2-3 gives the whole variable domain NAGVMQNPRHLVRRRGQEARLRCSPMKGHSHVYWYRQLPEEGLKFMVYLQKENIIDESGMPKERFSAEFPKEGPSILRIQQVVRGDSAAYFCASSPLARGSTDTQYFGPGTRLTVL.

The gene calls are TRBV7-3 and TRBJ2-2, with TRBD2 identical over 7 bases. Germline CDR1 and CDR2: SGHTA and FQGTGA. The CDR3 covers 14 residues. V shed 6 bases, J shed 5 bases, and the junction held 6 bases outside the gene matches. CDR3 protein: CASRSLAGTGELFF. Here the CDR3 DNA reads TGTGCCAGCAGGTCCTTAGCGGGTACCGGGGAGCTGTTTTTT.

This clonotype has a handful of counts. The chain uses TRBV20-1 and TRBJ1-2; D possibly corresponds to TRBD1 (5 bases). The CDR3 is made up of 12 amino acids. Per the germline V gene, CDR1 is DFQATT and CDR2 is SNEGSKA (reference sequence). Trimming removed 5 bases at V and 6 bases at J, with 13 bases between. The CDR3: CSAGRGMDGYTF. The DNA for the CDR3 is TGCAGTGCTGGTCGGGGGATGGATGGCTACACCTTC.

This clonotype was seen once. With a much larger clone just one base away, this may be a read error. The chain uses TRBV9 and TRBJ2-7; D might be TRBD1 (5 bases). The CDR3 is 13 residues long. CDR1 and CDR2 (germline): SGDLS, YYNGEE. Trimming removed 0 bases at V and 7 bases at J, with 11 bases between. The CDR3, as DNA: TGTGCCAGCAGCGTAGAGGGGTACAATGAGCAGTACTTC. This codes for CASSVEGYNEQYF.